What follows are 10 T cell receptor beta chains derived from one specimen sequenced in a study of shared clonotypes between healthy human individuals. CD45RO-negative, CCR7-positively selected cells formed the naive CD8 fraction, excluding terminally differentiated effector memory CD45RA+ cells. Measured with immunoSEQ multiplex PCR; TCRdb has only the in-frame clones, and not every one. Here the sample spans around 1,900,000 clones, about 94% being singletons. The sequenced sample was naive CD8+ T cells from PBMCs. The receptors here all came from a man aged 18 to 35 in good health. Some clones in this sample may be carry-over from other donors' samples.

This chain joins TRBV27 and TRBJ2-1, with D perhaps matching TRBD1 (8 bases). The length of the CDR3 is 17 residues. CDR1 is MNHEY, CDR2 SMNVEV, per germline (reference sequence). V gave up 2 bases and J gave up 6 bases, with 20 bases separating them. The CDR3 nucleotides read TGTGCCAGCAGTTTACACAGGGGGGTCTCTAGCGGCAATGAGCAGTTCTTC. It codes for CASSLHRGVSSGNEQFF.

Details on this clone: Different DNA sequences within this sample yield the same CDR3. The rearrangement joins TRBV14 to TRBJ1-3; D remains unclear. CDR1 and CDR2 (germline): SGHDN, FVKESK. This CDR3 contains 14 residues. V lost 5 bases and J 0 bases, leaving 8 bases between the germline ends. The CDR3 loop is CASSLRYSGNTIYF. CDR3 in DNA: TGTGCCAGCAGCTTGAGGTACTCTGGAAACACCATATATTTT. The full variable domain, in which reference TRBV14 and TRBJ1-3 provide the parts outside the CDR3, is EAGVTQFPSHSVIEKGQTVTLRCDPISGHDNLYWYRRVMGKEIKFLLHFVKESKQDESGMPNNRFLAERTGGTYSTLKVQPAELEDSGVYFCASSLRYSGNTIYFGEGSWLTVV.

The chain links TRBV10-1 to TRBJ2-3; 7 bases fit TRBD1. Germline-derived CDR1 and CDR2 are WNHNN and SYGVQD (reference sequence). The V and J ends lost 3 bases and 0 bases, in that order; junction bases with no gene match: 6. CDR3 size: 16 residues. CDR3 residues: CASSEKTGASTDTQYF. DNA of the CDR3: TGCGCCAGCAGTGAAAAAACAGGGGCAAGCACAGATACGCAGTATTTT.

This chain connects TRBV7-8 to TRBJ2-2; 12 bases map to TRBD2. Germline CDR1 SGHVS, CDR2 FQNEAQ. This CDR3 has 16 residues. After removal of 0 bases from V and 5 bases from J, the junction contained 1 base not matched to a gene. The CDR3 nucleotides are TGTGCCAGCAGCTTAGCCCTAGCGGGAGGGACCGGGGAGCTGTTTTTT. This sequence encodes CASSLALAGGTGELFF.

V is TRBV9 and J is TRBJ2-3, with TRBD2 matching over 9 bases. The CDR3 is made up of 15 amino acids. The germline V gene encodes CDR1 SGDLS and CDR2 YYNGEE. The trim removed 4 bases at V and 1 base at J, leaving 4 bases unmatched. CDR3 region: CASSFSSGGTDTQYF. CDR3 in DNA: TGTGCCAGCAGCTTCTCTAGCGGGGGCACAGATACGCAGTATTTT.

The rearrangement uses TRBV4-3 and TRBJ1-2; D possibly corresponds to TRBD1 (6 bases). Germline V lookup: CDR1 LGHNA, CDR2 YSLEER. V was pared by 4 bases and J by 6 bases, with 18 bases between. CDR3 length: 15 residues. The CDR3 DNA is TGCGCCAGCAGCCCTCGCCTACGGACAGTCGATGGCTACACCTTC. It yields the protein CASSPRLRTVDGYTF.

This chain links TRBV5-4 with TRBJ2-2; TRBD1 matches 7 bases. The J segment lost 4 bases and the V segment lost 3 bases, leaving 6 bases of the junction unmatched. The CDR3 extends over 15 amino acids. CDR1 is SGHNT and CDR2 is YYREEE in the germline V gene (reference sequence). The CDR3 loop reads CASSSRQGTTGELFF. CDR3 in DNA: TGTGCCAGCAGCTCCCGACAGGGAACCACCGGGGAGCTGTTTTTT.

This sequence joins TRBV12-5 and TRBJ1-3; D gene ambiguous. The CDR3 totals 15 residues. Trimming stripped 6 bases from V and 0 bases from J, with 12 bases between. In germline, CDR1 is LGHNT, CDR2 FRNRAP. DNA for the CDR3: TGTGCTAGTGGAGACCTGCGCTACTCTGGAAACACCATATATTTT. Residues: CASGDLRYSGNTIYF.

The chain employs TRBV7-2 and TRBJ2-1; D unclear. CDR1 and CDR2 (germline): SGHTA, FQGNSA. V was trimmed by 4 bases and J by 1 base, leaving 14 bases between them. This CDR3 has 16 residues. The CDR3 region is CASSWYGLGSYNEQFF. CDR3 coding DNA: TGTGCCAGCAGCTGGTATGGGTTAGGATCCTACAATGAGCAGTTCTTC.

The chain recombines TRBV7-9 with TRBJ2-7; 8 positions agree with TRBD2. Trimming took 6 bases from V and 5 from J; bases not matched to a gene: 12. The germline gives CDR1 SEHNR, CDR2 FQNEAQ (reference sequence). There are 15 residues in the CDR3. DNA for the CDR3: TGTGCCAGCAGTTTGAGCGGGAGTTGGTGGAACGAGCAGTACTTC. As protein: CASSLSGSWWNEQYF.